A selection of T cell receptor beta chains follows, all from one sample in a study of blood T cell repertoires in COVID-19. Generated by immunoSEQ multiplex PCR, the TCRdb table keeps only in-frame clones and is missing some. The data contain about 300,000 clones, approximately 86% of them seen just once; the ten biggest clones take up approximately 2%. Sequencing used peripheral blood. Receptors originate from a man between 18 and 29 years old with active or convalescent COVID-19. The CDR3 runs from the conserved cysteine through the conserved F or W. Each record gives: clone size, J gene, CDR3 length, D gene, V gene, CDR3 DNA, CDR3 protein. The D gene is left open where the match is weak. The size of a clone is reported for some rows only, either as once, few or many, or as a class for expanded clones.

. | TRBJ2-5 | 13 | . | TRBV28 | TGTGCCAGCAGTTTAGGGAGAAAGGAGACCCAGTACTTC | CASSLGRKETQYF
. | TRBJ1-5 | 14 | . | TRBV11-2 | TGTGCCAGCAGCTTCCATAGCGATAATCAGCCCCAGCATTTT | CASSFHSDNQPQHF
. | TRBJ1-1 | 16 | . | TRBV10-2 | TGCGCCAGCAGTCGACAGCTCTTACCCTTGGGCACTGAAGCTTTCTTT | CASSRQLLPLGTEAFF
. | TRBJ1-5 | 13 | . | TRBV12-3/TRBV12-4 | TGTGCCAGCAGTTTAGCCGGTTCTCAGCCCCAGCATTTT | CASSLAGSQPQHF
. | TRBJ1-5 | 13 | . | TRBV6-5 | TGTGCCAGCAGTTACGGGGGCGCCCAGCCCCAGCATTTT | CASSYGGAQPQHF
. | TRBJ2-6 | 17 | . | TRBV7-6 | TGTGCCAGCAGCTTATGGTCCGACAGCTCTGGGGCCAACGTCCTGACTTTC | CASSLWSDSSGANVLTF
few | TRBJ2-3 | 16 | TRBD2 | TRBV20-1 | TGCAGTGCTAGTGTCCAGGCTGGCGGGAGGACAGATACGCAGTATTTT | CSASVQAGGRTDTQYF
. | TRBJ1-3 | 15 | TRBD1 | TRBV7-9 | TGTGCCAGCAGCTCCTCTACAGGGGTGGGAAACACCATATATTTT | CASSSSTGVGNTIYF
. | TRBJ2-2 | 14 | . | TRBV28 | TGTGCCACAGGACAATTACCGAACACCGGGGAGCTGTTTTTT | CATGQLPNTGELFF
. | TRBJ2-7 | 20 | . | TRBV21-1 | TGTGCCAGCAGCAAAAAGTGGGGACTAGCGGGGGGGAGCTCCTTGTACGAGCAGTACTTC | CASSKKWGLAGGSSLYEQYF
. | TRBJ1-1 | 14 | . | TRBV9 | TGTGCCAGCAGCACCGGACGGGGGAACACTGAAGCTTTCTTT | CASSTGRGNTEAFF
. | TRBJ2-3 | 14 | . | TRBV6-6 | TGTGCCAGCCTGCGGTCCGGAAGCACAGATACGCAGTATTTT | CASLRSGSTDTQYF
. | TRBJ2-1 | 15 | TRBD2 | TRBV6-5 | TGTGCCAGCAGTTACTCGCCTAGCGGGAACAATAAGCAGTTCTTC | CASSYSPSGNNKQFF
. | TRBJ1-1 | 15 | . | TRBV7-9 | TGTGCCAGCAGCTTAGGGCAGGGGATGAACACTGAAGCTTTCTTT | CASSLGQGMNTEAFF
. | TRBJ2-2 | 14 | TRBD1 | TRBV9 | TGTGCCAGCAGCCTACGGACAGGGTTTGGGGAGCTGTTTTTT | CASSLRTGFGELFF
. | TRBJ2-2 | 15 | . | TRBV11-2 | TGTGCCAGCAGCTTAGTTTCCCAGAACACCGGGGAGCTGTTTTTT | CASSLVSQNTGELFF
. | TRBJ1-2 | 15 | . | TRBV3-1/TRBV3-2 | TGTGCCAGCAGCCCGCAGACAAGAGCTAACTATGGCTACACCTTC | CASSPQTRANYGYTF
. | TRBJ1-2 | 15 | . | TRBV6-5 | TGTGCCAGCAGTTACTCGGCAGAAGCTAACTATGGCTACACCTTC | CASSYSAEANYGYTF
. | TRBJ1-1 | 14 | TRBD1 | TRBV18 | TGTGCCAGCTCATCGGGACAGCTGAACACTGAAGCTTTCTTT | CASSSGQLNTEAFF
once | TRBJ2-2 | 15 | . | TRBV27 | TGTGCCAGCAGTCCGGGACTCCTCGGGACCGGGGAGCTGTTTTTT | CASSPGLLGTGELFF
few | TRBJ1-2 | 12 | . | TRBV19 | TGTGCCAGTAGTGCAGGGTACTATGGCTACACCTTC | CASSAGYYGYTF
. | TRBJ1-2 | 13 | TRBD1 | TRBV6-1 | TGTGCCAGCGACAGGGGCCAAGGGGGAGGCTACACCTTC | CASDRGQGGGYTF
. | TRBJ1-5 | 14 | . | TRBV7-2 | TGTGCCAGCAGCCCAGGCAGGGGCGATCAGCCCCAGCATTTT | CASSPGRGDQPQHF
few | TRBJ2-3 | 15 | TRBD2 | TRBV19 | TGTGCCAGTAGTATCTCTGGCGGGGGAGCAGATACGCAGTATTTT | CASSISGGGADTQYF
. | TRBJ1-2 | 13 | . | TRBV29-1 | TGCAGCGTTGCCCAGGCGCCTAACTATGGCTACACCTTC | CSVAQAPNYGYTF
. | TRBJ2-7 | 12 | TRBD2 | TRBV5-1 | TGCGCCAGCAGCGCAACTAGCGTCGAGCAGTACTTC | CASSATSVEQYF
. | TRBJ1-2 | 14 | . | TRBV19 | TGTGCCAGTAGTATAGTCCAGGGTGGCTATGGCTACACCTTC | CASSIVQGGYGYTF
. | TRBJ1-2 | 14 | TRBD1 | TRBV5-1 | TGCGCCAGCAGCCCGGAGACAGGGTTGGGTGGCTACACCTTC | CASSPETGLGGYTF
once | TRBJ1-6 | 15 | . | TRBV7-2 | TGTGCCAGCAGCTCTACCGGGACAACTAATTCACCCCTCCACTTT | CASSSTGTTNSPLHF
. | TRBJ1-5 | 14 | . | TRBV12-5 | TGTGCTAGTGGTTTGGATTGGGGGGTCAAGCCCCAGCATTTT | CASGLDWGVKPQHF
. | TRBJ1-1 | 15 | . | TRBV9 | TGTGCCAGCAGGGCTCTTACAGGGCCGAACACTGAAGCTTTCTTT | CASRALTGPNTEAFF
. | TRBJ2-5 | 15 | . | TRBV23-1 | TGCGCCAGCAGTCAATTGAGAACAGGTCAAGAGACCCAGTACTTC | CASSQLRTGQETQYF
. | TRBJ2-7 | 14 | TRBD1 | TRBV15 | TGTGCCACCAGCAGAGCCGGGACAGGGTCCGAGCAGTACTTC | CATSRAGTGSEQYF
once | TRBJ1-6 | 14 | TRBD1 | TRBV6-5 | TGTGCCAGCAGTTACTCGGGGCAGGGGGCGTCCCTCCACTTT | CASSYSGQGASLHF
. | TRBJ2-3 | 12 | . | TRBV9 | TGTGCCAGCAGCCGACTCCCAGATACGCAGTATTTT | CASSRLPDTQYF
. | TRBJ2-2 | 12 | . | TRBV19 | TGTGCCAGTAGTTTAGGGGCGGGGGAGCTGTTTTTT | CASSLGAGELFF
few | TRBJ2-5 | 16 | . | TRBV3-1/TRBV3-2 | TGTGCCAGCAGCCAAGATCGATGGGGAGTCCAAGAGACCCAGTACTTC | CASSQDRWGVQETQYF
. | TRBJ1-2 | 14 | TRBD1 | TRBV10-3 | TGTGCCATAACAGGGGTGAGCGGTTTTGATGGCTACACCTTC | CAITGVSGFDGYTF
once | TRBJ2-7 | 13 | . | TRBV7-8 | TGTGCCAGCAGCCTCGGACAGTTATACGAGCAGTACTTC | CASSLGQLYEQYF
. | TRBJ1-6 | 15 | TRBD1 | TRBV2 | TGTGCCAGCAGTGGGGACAGGGAAGCTAATTCACCCCTCCACTTT | CASSGDREANSPLHF
. | TRBJ1-4 | 13 | . | TRBV6-5 | TGTGCCAGCAGTACTCAGGGCGGAGAAAAACTGTTTTTT | CASSTQGGEKLFF
. | TRBJ1-5 | 15 | TRBD1 | TRBV6-5 | TGTGCCAGCAGCGCCGCTAGGACAGGGGACCAGCCCCAGCATTTT | CASSAARTGDQPQHF
. | TRBJ1-4 | 16 | . | TRBV28 | TGTGCCAGCAGTTTACCCTTGGGGGCGGCTAATGAAAAACTGTTTTTT | CASSLPLGAANEKLFF
. | TRBJ1-4 | 15 | TRBD1 | TRBV6-5 | TGTGCCAGCAGTCAGACAGGGGGGACTAATGAAAAACTGTTTTTT | CASSQTGGTNEKLFF
once | TRBJ1-2 | 11 | . | TRBV7-9 | TGTGCCAGCAGCCTTAACTATGGCTACACCTTC | CASSLNYGYTF
. | TRBJ1-6 | 15 | TRBD1 | TRBV9 | TGTGCCAGCAGCACCGGGACAGGGGGGGTTTCACCCCTCCACTTT | CASSTGTGGVSPLHF
few | TRBJ2-2 | 16 | . | TRBV9 | TGTGCCAGCAGCGACCAGGGGGCGGGGGTCACCGGGGAGCTGTTTTTT | CASSDQGAGVTGELFF
. | TRBJ2-1 | 18 | TRBD2 | TRBV7-9 | TGTGCCAGCAGCTTAGTTGGTCTAGCGGTGGAACGAAACAATGAGCAGTTCTTC | CASSLVGLAVERNNEQFF
once | TRBJ1-1 | 16 | TRBD1 | TRBV18 | TGTGCCAGCTCACCTGGGACAGGGAAAATGAACACTGAAGCTTTCTTT | CASSPGTGKMNTEAFF
. | TRBJ2-1 | 19 | TRBD2 | TRBV9 | TGTGCCAGCAGCGTAGAGGGGTACTACCGGGAGGGCTCCTACAATGAGCAGTTCTTC | CASSVEGYYREGSYNEQFF